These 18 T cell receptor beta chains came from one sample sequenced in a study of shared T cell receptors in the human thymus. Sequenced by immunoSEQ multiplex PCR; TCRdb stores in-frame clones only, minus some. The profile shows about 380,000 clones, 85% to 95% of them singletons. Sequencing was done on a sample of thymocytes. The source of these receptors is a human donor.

CDR3 loop: CASSLATGVLANTEAFF. CDR3 nucleotides: TGTGCCAGCAGCTTGGCCACGGGGGTGTTGGCGAACACTGAAGCTTTCTTT. V and J are TRBV5-4 and TRBJ1-1; TRBD1 might be the D (5 bases). V lost 0 bases, J lost 1 base, and 16 bases lay in between. CDR3 size: 17 residues. Per germline, CDR1 SGHNT and CDR2 YYREEE (reference sequence).

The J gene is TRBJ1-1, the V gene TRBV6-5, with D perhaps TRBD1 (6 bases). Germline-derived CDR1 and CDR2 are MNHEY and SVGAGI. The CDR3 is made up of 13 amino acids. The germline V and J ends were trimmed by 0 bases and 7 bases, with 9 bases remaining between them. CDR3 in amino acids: CASSYSRGGEAFF. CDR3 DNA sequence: TGTGCCAGCAGTTACTCGAGGGGGGGTGAAGCTTTCTTT.

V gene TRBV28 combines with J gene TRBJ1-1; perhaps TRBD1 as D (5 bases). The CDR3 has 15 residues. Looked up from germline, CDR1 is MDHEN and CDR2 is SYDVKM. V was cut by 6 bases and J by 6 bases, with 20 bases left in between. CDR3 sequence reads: CASSRTGRRGSEAFF. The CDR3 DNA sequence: TGTGCCAGCAGCCGGACGGGACGTAGAGGATCTGAAGCTTTCTTT.

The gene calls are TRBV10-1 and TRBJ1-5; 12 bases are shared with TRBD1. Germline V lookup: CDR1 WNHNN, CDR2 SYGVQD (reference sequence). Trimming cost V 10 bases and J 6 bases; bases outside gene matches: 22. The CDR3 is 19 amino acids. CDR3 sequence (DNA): TGCGCCACAACTCCGGGACAGGGGGCCCCTCGAGCCGTTCGTCAGCCCCAGCATTTT. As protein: CATTPGQGAPRAVRQPQHF.

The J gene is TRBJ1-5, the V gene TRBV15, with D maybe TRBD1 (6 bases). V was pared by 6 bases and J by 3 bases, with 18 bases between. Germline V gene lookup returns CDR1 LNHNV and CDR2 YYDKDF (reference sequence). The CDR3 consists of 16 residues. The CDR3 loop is CATSITDRIYNQPQHF. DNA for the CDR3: TGTGCCACCAGTATCACGGACAGAATTTACAATCAGCCCCAGCATTTT.

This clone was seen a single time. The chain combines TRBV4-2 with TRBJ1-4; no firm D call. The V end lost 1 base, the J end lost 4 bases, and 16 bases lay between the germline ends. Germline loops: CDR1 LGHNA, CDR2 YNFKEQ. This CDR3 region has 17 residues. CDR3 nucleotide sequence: TGTGCCAGCAGCCAAGGCCCGTCGAGCCCTCTTAATGAAAAACTGTTTTTT. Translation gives CASSQGPSSPLNEKLFF.

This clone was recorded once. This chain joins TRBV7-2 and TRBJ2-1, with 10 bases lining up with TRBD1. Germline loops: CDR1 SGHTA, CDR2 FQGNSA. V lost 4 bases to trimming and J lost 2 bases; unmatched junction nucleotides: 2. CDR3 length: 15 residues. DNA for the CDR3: TGTGCCAGCAGCTACGGGACAGGGGCCTACAATGAGCAGTTCTTC. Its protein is CASSYGTGAYNEQFF.

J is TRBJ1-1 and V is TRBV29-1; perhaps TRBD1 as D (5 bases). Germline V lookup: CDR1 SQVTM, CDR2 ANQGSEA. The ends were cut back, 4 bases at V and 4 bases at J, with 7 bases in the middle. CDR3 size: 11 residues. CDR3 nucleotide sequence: TGCAGCGTTGGTGACAGCACTGAAGCTTTCTTT. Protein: CSVGDSTEAFF.

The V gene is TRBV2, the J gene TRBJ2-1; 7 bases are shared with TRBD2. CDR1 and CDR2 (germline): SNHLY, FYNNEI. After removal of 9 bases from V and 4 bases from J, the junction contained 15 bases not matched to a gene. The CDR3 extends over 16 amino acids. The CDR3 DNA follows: TGTGCCAGTCCCCTCAGCGGGATCGGCCTATACAATGAGCAGTTCTTC. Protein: CASPLSGIGLYNEQFF.

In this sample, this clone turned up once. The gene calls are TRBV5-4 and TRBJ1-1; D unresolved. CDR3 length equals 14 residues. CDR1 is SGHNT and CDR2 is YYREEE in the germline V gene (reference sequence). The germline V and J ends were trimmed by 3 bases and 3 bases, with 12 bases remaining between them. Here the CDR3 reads CASSSPAQDTEAFF. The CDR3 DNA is TGTGCCAGCAGCTCACCCGCTCAGGACACTGAAGCTTTCTTT.

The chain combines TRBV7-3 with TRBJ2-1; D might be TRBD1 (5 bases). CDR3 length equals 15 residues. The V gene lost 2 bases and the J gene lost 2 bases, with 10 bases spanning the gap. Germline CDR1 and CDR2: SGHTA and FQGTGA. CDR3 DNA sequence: TGTGCCAGCAGCTTATTAGGGGCCACCTACAATGAGCAGTTCTTC. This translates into CASSLLGATYNEQFF.

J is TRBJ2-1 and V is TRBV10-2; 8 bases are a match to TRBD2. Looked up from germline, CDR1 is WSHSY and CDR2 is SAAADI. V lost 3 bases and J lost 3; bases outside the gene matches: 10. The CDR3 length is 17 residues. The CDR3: CASSEKLGLAGYNEQFF. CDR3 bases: TGCGCCAGCAGTGAAAAGCTGGGCCTAGCGGGCTACAATGAGCAGTTCTTC.

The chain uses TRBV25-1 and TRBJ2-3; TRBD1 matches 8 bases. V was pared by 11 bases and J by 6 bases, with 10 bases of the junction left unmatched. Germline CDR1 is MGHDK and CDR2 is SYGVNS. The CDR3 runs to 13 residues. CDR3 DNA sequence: TGTGCCGTGTCGGTGCAGGGGGCCGATACGCAGTATTTT. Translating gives CAVSVQGADTQYF.

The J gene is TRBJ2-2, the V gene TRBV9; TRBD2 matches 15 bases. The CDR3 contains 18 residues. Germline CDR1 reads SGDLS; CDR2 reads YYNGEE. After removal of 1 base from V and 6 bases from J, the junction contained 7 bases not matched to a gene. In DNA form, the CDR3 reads TGTGCCAGCAGCGTATTCTTAAGGACTAGCGGGAGGGCCGGGGAGCTGTTTTTT. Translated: CASSVFLRTSGRAGELFF. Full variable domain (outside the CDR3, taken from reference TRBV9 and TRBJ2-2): DSGVTQTPKHLITATGQRVTLRCSPRSGDLSVYWYQQSLDQGLQFLIQYYNGEERAKGNILERFSAQQFPDLHSELNLSSLELGDSALYFCASSVFLRTSGRAGELFFGEGSRLTVL.

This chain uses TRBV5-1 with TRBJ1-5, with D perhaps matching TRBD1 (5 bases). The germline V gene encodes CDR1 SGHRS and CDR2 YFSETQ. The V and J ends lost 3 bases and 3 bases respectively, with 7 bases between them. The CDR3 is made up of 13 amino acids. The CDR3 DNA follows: TGCGCCAGCAGCTGGGGGATCAATCAGCCCCAGCATTTT. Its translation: CASSWGINQPQHF.

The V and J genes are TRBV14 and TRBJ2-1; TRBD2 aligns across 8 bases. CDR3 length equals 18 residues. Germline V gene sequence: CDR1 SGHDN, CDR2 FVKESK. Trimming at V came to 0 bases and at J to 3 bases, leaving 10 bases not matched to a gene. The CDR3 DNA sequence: TGTGCCAGCAGCCAAGAGACGGGAGGGCCGTGGGGCTACAATGAGCAGTTCTTC. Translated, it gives CASSQETGGPWGYNEQFF.

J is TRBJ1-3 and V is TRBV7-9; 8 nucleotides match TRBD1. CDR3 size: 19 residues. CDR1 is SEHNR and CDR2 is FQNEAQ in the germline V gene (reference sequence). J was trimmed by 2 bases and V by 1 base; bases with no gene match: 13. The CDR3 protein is CASSLEGTEDRVPGNTIYF. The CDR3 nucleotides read TGTGCCAGCAGCTTAGAAGGCACGGAGGACAGGGTCCCTGGAAACACCATATATTTT.

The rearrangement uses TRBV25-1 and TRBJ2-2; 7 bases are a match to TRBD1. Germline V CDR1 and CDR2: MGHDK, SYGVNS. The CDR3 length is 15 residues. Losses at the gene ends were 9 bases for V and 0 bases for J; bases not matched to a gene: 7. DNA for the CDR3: TGTGCCAGTCAGAGGGGGCTACCGAACACCGGGGAGCTGTTTTTT. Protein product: CASQRGLPNTGELFF.